This T cell receptor beta chain was identified during a study of blood T cell repertoires in COVID-19. Study-level information: Samples taken during acute and convalescent COVID-19 were collected in the United States, Italy and Spain. The analysed material was cDNA or gDNA that came from T cells, B-cell-depleted T cells, or PBMCs.

Original processing notes: Reference gene primers were amplified, and this amplification served to estimate nucleated cell counts. The table came from immunoSEQ multiplex PCR; TCRdb's copy has only in-frame clones and leaves some out. The V and J calls and clone size were taken over from that table, and D and trimming were inferred from the DNA. Among 180,000 or so clones listed, more than 70% were seen once. This receptor was taken from a man in his forties with active or convalescent COVID-19. Sequencing input: peripheral blood.

CDR3 DNA: TGTGCCAGCAGCCAAGAGGCAGGGAAATACTATGGCTACACCTTC. Its protein is CASSQEAGKYYGYTF. The chain uses TRBV4-2 and TRBJ1-2; D may be TRBD1 (5 bases). V was trimmed by 0 bases and J by 3 bases, leaving 11 bases between them. CDR1 and CDR2 from the germline V gene are LGHNA and YNFKEQ. The CDR3 contains 15 residues.